Presented here are 10 T cell receptor beta chains from one specimen sequenced in a study of blood T cell repertoires in COVID-19. Measured with immunoSEQ multiplex PCR; TCRdb has only the in-frame clones, and not every one. The sample includes about 330,000 clones, 80% to 90% of them seen just once. The sample was peripheral blood. The source is a woman aged 50 to 65 with acute or convalescent COVID-19.

The V call is TRBV4-2, the J call TRBJ2-1, with 8 bases that match TRBD2. Germline V gene data show CDR1 as LGHNA and CDR2 as YNFKEQ. The CDR3 runs 17 residues. Trimming cost V 1 base and J 2 bases; bases outside gene matches: 7. The CDR3 nucleotides are TGTGCCAGCAGCCAAGCGTTGAGCGGGGGTGCCTACAATGAGCAGTTCTTC. It specifies CASSQALSGGAYNEQFF.

This clone was seen a few times. J is TRBJ2-3 and V is TRBV11-3, with D unresolved. The CDR3 loop spans 14 amino acids. V gave up 2 bases and J gave up 0 bases, with 6 bases separating them. CDR1 and CDR2 (germline): SGHNT, YENEEA. The CDR3 reads CASSLSSSTDTQYF. The DNA of the CDR3 is TGTGCCAGCAGCTTATCTTCTAGCACAGATACGCAGTATTTT.

The chain recombines TRBV19 with TRBJ2-5; 7 bases are shared with TRBD1. The CDR3 has 14 residues. Germline loops: CDR1 LNHDA, CDR2 SQIVND (reference sequence). J was trimmed by 4 bases and V by 4 bases; bases with no gene match: 6. The CDR3 sequence is CASSNRDRLETQYF. CDR3 bases: TGTGCCAGTAGTAACCGGGACAGACTAGAGACCCAGTACTTC. Complete variable domain (other parts from reference TRBV19 and TRBJ2-5): DGGITQSPKYLFRKEGQNVTLSCEQNLNHDAMYWYRQDPGQGLRLIYYSQIVNDFQKGDIAEGYSVSREKKESFPLTVTSAQKNPTAFYLCASSNRDRLETQYFGPGTRLLVL.

This rearrangement joins TRBV5-4 to TRBJ1-1; tentatively, D is TRBD1 (5 bases). The CDR3 is made up of 15 amino acids. Germline V CDR1 and CDR2: SGHNT, YYREEE (reference sequence). Trimming removed 1 base at V and 1 base at J, with 11 bases between. Here the CDR3 DNA reads TGTGCCAGCAGCTTGTACGGGGGTTGGAACACTGAAGCTTTCTTT. Protein: CASSLYGGWNTEAFF.

CDR3 in amino acids: CAWSVGSFTGELFF. As DNA, the CDR3 is TGTGCCTGGAGTGTGGGCAGCTTCACCGGGGAGCTGTTTTTT. This sequence joins TRBV30 and TRBJ2-2, with D uncertain. The germline CDR1 and CDR2 sequences are GTSNPN and SVGIG (reference sequence). V was pared by 0 bases and J by 4 bases, with 9 bases between. The CDR3 runs 14 residues.

This clone was recorded only once. The chain carries TRBV5-1 and TRBJ2-1; 8 nucleotides align to TRBD2. V dropped 0 bases and J dropped 4; count of bases not matched to a gene: 3. Looked up from germline, CDR1 is SGHRS and CDR2 is YFSETQ. CDR3 length: 15 residues. The CDR3 nucleotides are TGCGCCAGCAGCTTGGGCCCGGGAGGGTACAATGAGCAGTTCTTC. Translation gives CASSLGPGGYNEQFF.

This clone was counted a few times. CDR3 in amino acids: CASSTGYSYEQYF. Written as DNA, the CDR3 is TGTGCCAGCAGTACGGGATATTCCTACGAGCAGTACTTC. The J gene is TRBJ2-7, the V gene TRBV7-9; TRBD2 might be the D (5 bases). Germline V lookup: CDR1 SEHNR, CDR2 FQNEAQ (reference sequence). The CDR3 spans 13 residues. Between the trimmed V and J ends, which lost 6 bases and 1 base, there was a span of 10 bases.

This clone was counted once. This sequence joins TRBV10-3 and TRBJ2-1; 12 positions agree with TRBD2. CDR1 and CDR2 (germline): ENHRY, SYGVKD. This CDR3 contains 17 residues. V shed 5 bases, J shed 0 bases, and the junction held 5 bases outside the gene matches. CDR3: CAISPSGGASSYNEQFF. The DNA for the CDR3 is TGTGCCATCAGTCCTAGCGGGGGGGCTAGCTCCTACAATGAGCAGTTCTTC.

The chain carries TRBV19 and TRBJ1-5; possibly TRBD1 for D (6 bases). Between the trimmed V and J ends, which lost 2 bases and 2 bases, there was a span of 13 bases. Germline V lookup: CDR1 LNHDA, CDR2 SQIVND (reference sequence). The length of the CDR3 is 16 residues. The CDR3 nucleotides read TGTGCCAGTAGTATAACAGGGACATTGGGCAATCAGCCCCAGCATTTT. Its protein product is CASSITGTLGNQPQHF.

This chain links TRBV2 with TRBJ2-3; D call uncertain. Germline V gene lookup returns CDR1 SNHLY and CDR2 FYNNEI. The CDR3 has 14 amino acids. V shed 7 bases and J shed 0 bases, with 11 bases lying between them. The CDR3 region is CASNPTPSTDTQYF. The CDR3 DNA reads TGTGCCAGCAATCCCACTCCTAGCACAGATACGCAGTATTTT.